The rows below give T cell receptor beta chains drawn from one sample of a study of T cell responses to AZD1222 COVID-19 vaccine. Only in-frame clones appear in the TCRdb table, and some are missing; sequencing was by immunoSEQ multiplex PCR. The sample yields about 94,000 clones, 88% seen once. The sequences come from peripheral blood, collected 28 days after the second AZD1222 dose. The source of these receptors is an adult who received the AZD1222 COVID-19 vaccine. Both conserved end residues are part of each CDR3. Fields, in order: CDR3 protein, V gene, J gene.

CSASTRPWNEQFF,TRBV20-1,TRBJ2-1
CASSQDPSGRAYEQYF,TRBV14,TRBJ2-7
CASSSERGSAYNEQFF,TRBV7-3,TRBJ2-1
CASSLNSNQPQHF,TRBV13,TRBJ1-5
CASSVRQGAGRGNEKLFF,TRBV6-1,TRBJ1-4
CASSQTQDSDGYTF,TRBV6-7,TRBJ1-2
CASSPVAGLAGVNEQFF,TRBV5-5,TRBJ2-1
CASTFETGPGGSNQPQHF,TRBV2,TRBJ1-5
CASSWGWGSAGVDNEQFF,TRBV7-9,TRBJ2-1
CASSLRGAGNTEAFF,TRBV27,TRBJ1-1
CASSLRATDTQYF,TRBV11-3,TRBJ2-3
CASSYRTGNTGELFF,TRBV6-5,TRBJ2-2
CSVDGADTEAFF,TRBV29-1,TRBJ1-1
CASSMRQIEFYGYTF,TRBV7-2,TRBJ1-2
CASTSTEAFF,TRBV7-2,TRBJ1-1
CASSYSGTGPRDTQYF,TRBV6-5,TRBJ2-3
CASSQPTGARDEQFF,TRBV18,TRBJ2-1
CASSPGGTLTTEAFF,TRBV11-3,TRBJ1-1
CAWTPDRLGYGYTF,TRBV30,TRBJ1-2
CASQGQGGTGELFF,TRBV2,TRBJ2-2
CASTRVSVNTEAFF,TRBV9,TRBJ1-1
CSVDPGTNSYNEQFF,TRBV29-1,TRBJ2-1
CASSLVASGANVLTF,TRBV5-1,TRBJ2-6
CAWSGPGPYGYTF,TRBV30,TRBJ1-2
CASSLRVAANYGYTF,TRBV27,TRBJ1-2
CASSQTPRVDQETQYF,TRBV4-3,TRBJ2-5
CASSYAGYVGEQYF,TRBV6-2/TRBV6-3,TRBJ2-7
CATSRVAGTTRDNEQFF,TRBV15,TRBJ2-1
CASSPRLGATTSTDTQYF,TRBV5-1,TRBJ2-3
CASSEPAFQHF,TRBV6-1,TRBJ1-5
CASSWTGGPNEQYF,TRBV28,TRBJ2-7
CATSDLSGVVQTQYF,TRBV24-1,TRBJ2-5
CASSLGHGELFF,TRBV5-6,TRBJ2-2
CASSRGGQGNQPQHF,TRBV6-2/TRBV6-3,TRBJ1-5
CAWRKQGKTQYF,TRBV30,TRBJ2-5
CASRAGTSGGNEQFF,TRBV6-5,TRBJ2-1
CASRGGDQPQHF,TRBV6-6,TRBJ1-5
CASSLDRGNEAFF,TRBV5-6,TRBJ1-1
CAWNDRTGGNSPLHF,TRBV30,TRBJ1-6
CAWSSGGNTIYF,TRBV30,TRBJ1-3